This T cell receptor (beta chain) was identified in a study of T cells in Graves' hyperthyroidism and ophthalmopathy. TCR beta CDR3 sequences were amplified from RNA transcripts. During a first-round RT-PCR of the TCR CDR3, the HTBI primer set was used. Each CDR3 protein is one row after TCRdb ran MiXCR on the multiplex PCR reads. The sample lists around 350,000 distinct CDR3 sequences, 17% occurring once. This clonotype was found many times. The specimen was blood. This receptor was taken from a woman aged 25 to 45 with Graves' hyperthyroidism that later progressed to Graves' ophthalmopathy.

DNA for the CDR3: TGCGCCAGCAGCCAAGATATCGGGACAGGGGCTACTGAAGCTTTCTTT. This gives the protein CASSQDIGTGATEAFF. This sequence joins TRBV4-1 and TRBJ1-1; the match to TRBD1 covers 10 bases. This CDR3 is 16 amino acids long. Germline V lookup: CDR1 MGHRA, CDR2 YSYEKL. The V segment lost 0 bases and the J segment 5 bases; nucleotides outside the gene matches: 6.